This TCR beta chain derives from a study of monozygotic twins with inflammatory bowel disease. To note about this clonotype: The antigen remains unidentified.

The CDR3 consists of 16 residues. Looked up from germline, CDR1 is MNHNS and CDR2 is SASEGT. Study-wide results and limits: Support for a single strong signal or clonotype associated with IBD was absent.

cDNA was produced in eight separate reactions per sample. TCRdb reanalyzed the 5' RACE reads, giving one entry per CDR3 protein sequence and no DNA. This sample's clone table lists about 300,000 distinct CDR3 sequences. The specimen was blood. The sequence was obtained from a human donor with ulcerative colitis or Crohn's disease, or a healthy co-twin of an affected twin (not recorded which). This chain connects TRBV6-1 to TRBJ1-1. CDR3: CASSDGGAGLNTEAFF.